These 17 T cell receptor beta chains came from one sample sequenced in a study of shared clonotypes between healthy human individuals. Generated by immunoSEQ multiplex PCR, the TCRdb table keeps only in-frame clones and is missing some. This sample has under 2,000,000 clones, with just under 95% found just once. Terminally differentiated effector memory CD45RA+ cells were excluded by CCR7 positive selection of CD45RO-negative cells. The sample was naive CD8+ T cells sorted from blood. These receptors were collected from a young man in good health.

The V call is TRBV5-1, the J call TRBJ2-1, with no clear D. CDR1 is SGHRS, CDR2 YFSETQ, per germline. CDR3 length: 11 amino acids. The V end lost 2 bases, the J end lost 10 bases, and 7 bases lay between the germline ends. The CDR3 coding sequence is TGCGCCAGCAGCTTTATTGGCGAGCAGTTCTTC. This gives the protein CASSFIGEQFF.

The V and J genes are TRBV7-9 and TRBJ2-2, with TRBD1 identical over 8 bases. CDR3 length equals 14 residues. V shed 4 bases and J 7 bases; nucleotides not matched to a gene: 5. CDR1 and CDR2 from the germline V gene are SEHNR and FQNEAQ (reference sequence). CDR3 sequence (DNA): TGTGCCAGCAGCTCGGACAGGGCCGGCGGGGAGCTGTTTTTT. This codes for CASSSDRAGGELFF.

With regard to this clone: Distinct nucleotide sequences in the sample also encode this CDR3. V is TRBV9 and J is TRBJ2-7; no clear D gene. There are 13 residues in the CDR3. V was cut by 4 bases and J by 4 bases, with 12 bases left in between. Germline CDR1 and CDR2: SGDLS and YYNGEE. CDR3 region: CASSPSPAYEQYF. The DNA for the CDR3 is TGTGCCAGCAGCCCGTCGCCGGCATACGAGCAGTACTTC.

The DNA of the CDR3 is TGCGCCAGCAGCCAGAATCCCGGGGAGCTGTTTTTT. Translating it yields CASSQNPGELFF. The genes are TRBV4-1 and TRBJ2-2; no firm D call. CDR1 MGHRA and CDR2 YSYEKL come from the germline V gene. This CDR3 is built from 12 residues. Trimming pared 3 bases from V and 6 bases from J, leaving 5 bases between.

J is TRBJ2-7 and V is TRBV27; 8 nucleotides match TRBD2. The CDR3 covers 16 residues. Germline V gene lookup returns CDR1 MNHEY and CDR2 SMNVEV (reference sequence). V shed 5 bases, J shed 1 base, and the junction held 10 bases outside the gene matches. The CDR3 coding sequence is TGTGCCAGCAGTGGGTTTCGCGGGGGGCCATCCTACGAGCAGTACTTC. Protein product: CASSGFRGGPSYEQYF.

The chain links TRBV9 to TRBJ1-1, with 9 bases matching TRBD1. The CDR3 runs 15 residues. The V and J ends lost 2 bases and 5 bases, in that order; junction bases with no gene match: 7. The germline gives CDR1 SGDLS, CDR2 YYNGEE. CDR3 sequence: CASSVGTGRATEAFF. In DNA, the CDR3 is TGTGCCAGCAGCGTGGGGACAGGGCGGGCGACTGAAGCTTTCTTT.

The CDR3 bases are TGTGCCAGCAGCTTAGAGGGGGGCGCTGGAAACACCATATATTTT. As protein: CASSLEGGAGNTIYF. V and J are TRBV7-8 and TRBJ1-3, with D possibly matching TRBD1 (6 bases). Trimming shortened V by 1 base and J by 2 bases, and 9 bases separated the two germline ends. This CDR3 contains 15 residues. Germline V gene sequence: CDR1 SGHVS, CDR2 FQNEAQ.

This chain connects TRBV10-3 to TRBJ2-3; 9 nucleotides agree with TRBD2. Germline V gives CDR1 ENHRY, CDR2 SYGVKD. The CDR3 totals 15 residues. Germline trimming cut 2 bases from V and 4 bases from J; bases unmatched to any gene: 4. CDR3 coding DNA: TGTGCCATCAGTGAGGGTAGCGGGGGCGCAGATACGCAGTATTTT. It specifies CAISEGSGGADTQYF.

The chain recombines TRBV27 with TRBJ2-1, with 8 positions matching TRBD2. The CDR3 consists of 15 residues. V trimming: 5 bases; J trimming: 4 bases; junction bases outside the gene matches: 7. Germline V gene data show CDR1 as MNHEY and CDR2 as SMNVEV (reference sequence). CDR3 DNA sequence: TGTGCCAGCAGTCTCCTAGCGGGTTTATACAATGAGCAGTTCTTC. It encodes CASSLLAGLYNEQFF.

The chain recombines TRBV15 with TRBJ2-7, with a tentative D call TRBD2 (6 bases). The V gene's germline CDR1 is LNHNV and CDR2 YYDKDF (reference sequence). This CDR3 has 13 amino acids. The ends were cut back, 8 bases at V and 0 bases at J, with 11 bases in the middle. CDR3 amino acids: CATASGDSYEQYF. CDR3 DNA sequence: TGTGCCACCGCCTCGGGGGACTCCTACGAGCAGTACTTC. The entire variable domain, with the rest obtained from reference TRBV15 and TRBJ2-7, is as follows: DAMVIQNPRYQVTQFGKPVTLSCSQTLNHNVMYWYQQKSSQAPKLLFHYYDKDFNNEADTPDNFQSRRPNTSFCFLDIRSPGLGDTAMYLCATASGDSYEQYFGPGTRLTVT.

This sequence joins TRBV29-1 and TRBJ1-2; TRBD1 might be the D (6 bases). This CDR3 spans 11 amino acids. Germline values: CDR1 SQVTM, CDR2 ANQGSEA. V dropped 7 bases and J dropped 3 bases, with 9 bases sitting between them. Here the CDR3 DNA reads TGCAGCGCGGACAGTGACTATGGCTACACCTTC. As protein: CSADSDYGYTF.

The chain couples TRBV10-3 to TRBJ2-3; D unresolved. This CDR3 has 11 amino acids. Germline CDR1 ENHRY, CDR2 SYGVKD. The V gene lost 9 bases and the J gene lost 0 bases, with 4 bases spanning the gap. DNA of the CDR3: TGTGCCATGTCTAGCACAGATACGCAGTATTTT. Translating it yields CAMSSTDTQYF.

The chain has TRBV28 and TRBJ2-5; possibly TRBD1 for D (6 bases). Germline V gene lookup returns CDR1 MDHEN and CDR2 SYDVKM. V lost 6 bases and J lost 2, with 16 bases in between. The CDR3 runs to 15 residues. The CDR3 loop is CASSVGAGAQETQYF. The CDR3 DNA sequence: TGTGCCAGCAGCGTAGGGGCAGGGGCACAAGAGACCCAGTACTTC.

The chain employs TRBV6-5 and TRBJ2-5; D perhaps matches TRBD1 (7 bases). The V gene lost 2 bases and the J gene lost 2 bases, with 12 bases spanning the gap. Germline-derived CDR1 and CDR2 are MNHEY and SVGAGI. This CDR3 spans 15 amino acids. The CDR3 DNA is TGTGCCAGCAGTTACAACGCAGGGGGGCAAGAGACCCAGTACTTC. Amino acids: CASSYNAGGQETQYF.

CDR3 sequence: CASSLGTAGTGELFF. The DNA for the CDR3 is TGTGCCAGCAGTTTAGGGACAGCGGGGACCGGGGAGCTGTTTTTT. The rearrangement joins TRBV6-5 to TRBJ2-2; D is perhaps TRBD1 or TRBD2 (7 bases each). The CDR3 covers 15 residues. Germline lookup yields CDR1 MNHEY and CDR2 SVGAGI. V was cut by 4 bases and J by 5 bases, with 14 bases left in between.

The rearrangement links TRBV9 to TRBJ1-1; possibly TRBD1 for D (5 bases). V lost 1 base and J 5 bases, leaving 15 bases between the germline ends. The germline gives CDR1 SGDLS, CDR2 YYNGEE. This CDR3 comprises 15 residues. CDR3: CASSVSGGWGTEAFF. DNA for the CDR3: TGTGCCAGCAGCGTAAGTGGGGGTTGGGGAACTGAAGCTTTCTTT.

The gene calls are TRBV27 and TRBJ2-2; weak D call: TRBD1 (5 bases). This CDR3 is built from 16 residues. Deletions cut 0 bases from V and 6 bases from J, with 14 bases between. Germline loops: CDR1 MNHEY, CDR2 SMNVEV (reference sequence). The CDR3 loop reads CASSLSVSGRPGELFF. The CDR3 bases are TGTGCCAGCAGTTTATCGGTTTCAGGGCGCCCCGGGGAGCTGTTTTTT.